Presented here are 9 T cell receptor beta chains from one specimen sequenced in a study of PD-1 blockade in classical Hodgkin lymphoma. Data came from immunoSEQ multiplex PCR; TCRdb stores just in-frame clones and leaves some out. This sample has some 46,000 clones, with around 81% found just once. Every single patient, without exception, relapsed after autologous stem cell transplantation, and brentuximab vedotin exposure varied. The source material was peripheral blood mononuclear cells (PBMCs), sampled before the second cycle of nivolumab. Source of these receptors: a human donor with classical Hodgkin lymphoma.

This clone was recorded only once. V and J are TRBV5-5 and TRBJ1-2; D might be TRBD1 (5 bases). Trimming stripped 2 bases from V and 5 bases from J, with 10 bases between. CDR1 is SGHKS and CDR2 is YYEKEE in the germline V gene (reference sequence). The CDR3 contains 13 residues. In DNA form, the CDR3 reads TGTGCCAGCAGCTTAGACAGATTTTATGGCTACACCTTC. It codes for CASSLDRFYGYTF.

This clone was counted a few times. This sequence joins TRBV7-8 and TRBJ2-2; D ambiguous. The germline V gene encodes CDR1 SGHVS and CDR2 FQNEAQ. CDR3 size: 16 residues. V was shortened by 1 base and J by 0 bases, with 9 bases between the two germline ends. The CDR3 region is CASSLVGAANTGELFF. CDR3 in DNA: TGTGCCAGCAGCTTAGTCGGAGCAGCGAACACCGGGGAGCTGTTTTTT. Using reference TRBV7-8 and TRBJ2-2 for the parts outside the CDR3, the full variable domain is GAGVSQSPRYKVAKRGQDVALRCDPISGHVSLFWYQQALGQGPEFLTYFQNEAQLDKSGLPSDRFFAERPEGSVSTLKIQRTQQEDSAVYLCASSLVGAANTGELFFGEGSRLTVL.

The V gene is TRBV6-5, the J gene TRBJ2-7, with D unclear. V shed 4 bases and J shed 0 bases, with 13 bases lying between them. From germline, CDR1 is MNHEY and CDR2 SVGAGI. The CDR3 is 15 residues long. The DNA for the CDR3 is TGTGCCAGCAGTTTGGCGCAGATGAGCTCCTACGAGCAGTACTTC. This translates into CASSLAQMSSYEQYF.

This sequence joins TRBV11-2 and TRBJ1-1; 8 bases agree with TRBD1. V lost 4 bases, J lost 4 bases, and 8 bases stayed unmatched. The CDR3 length is 15 residues. Germline CDR1 SGHAT, CDR2 FQNNGV. The CDR3 region has the DNA TGTGCCAGCAGCTCACCATACAGGGGGGCCACTGAAGCTTTCTTT. It yields the protein CASSSPYRGATEAFF.

The table lists this clone with a count of one. This rearrangement joins TRBV15 to TRBJ2-1, with D perhaps matching TRBD1 or TRBD2 (5 bases each). Germline loops: CDR1 LNHNV, CDR2 YYDKDF (reference sequence). V shed 0 bases and J shed 2 bases, with 11 bases lying between them. The CDR3 covers 16 residues. In DNA, the CDR3 is TGTGCCACCAGCAGAGATATGGGGGTCCCCTACAATGAGCAGTTCTTC. Protein: CATSRDMGVPYNEQFF.

The rearrangement uses TRBV6-5 and TRBJ2-5, with D perhaps TRBD2 (6 bases). Germline loops: CDR1 MNHEY, CDR2 SVGAGI. There are 14 residues in the CDR3. V was shortened by 7 bases and J by 2 bases, with 14 bases between the two germline ends. Here the CDR3 reads CASTPPGRQETQYF. The CDR3 nucleotides read TGTGCCAGCACCCCCCCCGGGAGACAAGAGACCCAGTACTTC.

The chain carries TRBV4-3 and TRBJ1-2, with 7 nucleotides matching TRBD1. Germline-derived CDR1 and CDR2 are LGHNA and YSLEER. The CDR3 is made up of 17 amino acids. V shed 0 bases, J shed 1 base, and the junction held 8 bases outside the gene matches. As DNA, the CDR3 is TGCGCCAGCAGCCAAGAAGTCTGGCAGGGGGTTAACTATGGCTACACCTTC. Its protein is CASSQEVWQGVNYGYTF.

This clone was seen once. The chain carries TRBV5-1 and TRBJ2-2; no clear D gene. The CDR3 is made up of 14 amino acids. The V and J ends lost 4 bases and 7 bases respectively, with 14 bases between them. Per the germline V gene, CDR1 is SGHRS and CDR2 is YFSETQ. CDR3 DNA: TGCGCCAGCAGCACCTTCCGCGATAGCGGGGAGCTGTTTTTT. It specifies CASSTFRDSGELFF.

The chain carries TRBV7-9 and TRBJ1-1; D remains unclear. Between the trimmed V and J ends, which lost 5 bases and 5 bases, there was a span of 15 bases. The germline CDR1 and CDR2 sequences are SEHNR and FQNEAQ (reference sequence). The CDR3 spans 14 residues. CDR3 region: CASSPGLLGTEAFF. The CDR3 coding sequence is TGTGCCAGCAGCCCGGGCCTTCTGGGGACTGAAGCTTTCTTT.